These 21 T cell receptor beta chains came from one sample sequenced in a study of T cells after yellow fever vaccination. From the 5' RACE reads, TCRdb called clonotypes with MiXCR, one entry per CDR3 protein. The sample contains around 300,000 distinct CDR3 sequences, around 4.4% of which appear only once. The source material was PBMCs, sampled 15 days after the yellow fever booster vaccination. These receptors were obtained from a man aged 18 to 30 who received the YFV17D yellow fever vaccine.

This clonotype was counted between two and nine times. V gene TRBV6-5 combines with J gene TRBJ1-5; tentative D call: TRBD1 (5 bases). V was pared by 2 bases and J by 7 bases, with 21 bases between. Germline CDR1 MNHEY, CDR2 SVGAGI. The CDR3 extends over 17 amino acids. The CDR3 DNA reads TGTGCCAGCAGTTACGGGAGTTTCGCGGGACGTGCGCAGCCCCAGCATTTT. Its protein product is CASSYGSFAGRAQPQHF.

This clonotype was counted at least ten times. The V gene is TRBV10-3, the J gene TRBJ1-5, with D unclear. V lost 6 bases and J lost 4, with 7 bases in between. Germline CDR1 reads ENHRY; CDR2 reads SYGVKD. This CDR3 contains 12 residues. DNA for the CDR3: TGTGCCATCAGCGGTTTAAATCAGCCCCAGCATTTT. This sequence encodes CAISGLNQPQHF.

This clonotype showed up many times. The genes are TRBV7-2 and TRBJ2-5; 11 bases map to TRBD2. This CDR3 comprises 16 residues. CDR1 and CDR2 (germline): SGHTA, FQGNSA. V lost 5 bases to trimming and J lost 4 bases; unmatched junction nucleotides: 9. This CDR3 is CASSALLAGAGETQYF. The CDR3 bases are TGTGCCAGCAGCGCCCTACTAGCGGGGGCGGGAGAGACCCAGTACTTC. Full variable domain (remainder filled in from reference TRBV7-2 and TRBJ2-5): GAGVSQSPSNKVTEKGKDVELRCDPISGHTALYWYRQSLGQGLEFLIYFQGNSAPDKSGLPSDRFSAERTGGSVSTLTIQRTQQEDSAVYLCASSALLAGAGETQYFGPGTRLLVL.

Ten or more counts support this clonotype. V is TRBV4-1 and J is TRBJ1-1, with a weak D call TRBD1 (5 bases). This CDR3 is 12 amino acids long. V was pared by 1 base and J by 11 bases, with 11 bases between. Per germline, CDR1 MGHRA and CDR2 YSYEKL. CDR3 coding DNA: TGCGCCAGCAGCCAAGTGGCAGGGAGGGCTTTCTTT. It is translated as CASSQVAGRAFF.

V usage is TRBV9 and J usage is TRBJ2-1; TRBD2 matches at 8 bases. The CDR3 spans 16 residues. V shed 3 bases and J 1 base; nucleotides not matched to a gene: 6. Germline V gene sequence: CDR1 SGDLS, CDR2 YYNGEE. The CDR3 nucleotides are TGTGCCAGCAGCGGAAGCGGGGGAGGATCCTACAATGAGCAGTTCTTC. Protein: CASSGSGGGSYNEQFF.

This clonotype was seen ten or more times. The chain links TRBV7-3 to TRBJ1-1; D is perhaps TRBD1 (6 bases). This CDR3 is built from 15 residues. Looked up from germline, CDR1 is SGHTA and CDR2 is FQGTGA. The V end lost 4 bases, the J end lost 4 bases, and 16 bases lay between the germline ends. In nucleotides, the CDR3 is TGTGCCAGCAGCTCCCATCCGGGGGCCAGCACTGAAGCTTTCTTT. This encodes CASSSHPGASTEAFF. Supplemented by reference TRBV7-3 and TRBJ1-1, the full variable domain reads GAGVSQTPSNKVTEKGKYVELRCDPISGHTALYWYRQSLGQGPEFLIYFQGTGAADDSGLPNDRFFAVRPEGSVSTLKIQRTERGDSAVYLCASSSHPGASTEAFFGQGTRLTVV.

This clonotype appeared many times. The chain uses TRBV5-4 and TRBJ1-1, with 7 bases identical to TRBD1. CDR3 length equals 14 residues. V shed 4 bases, J shed 4 bases, and the junction held 7 bases outside the gene matches. Germline assignment: CDR1 SGHNT and CDR2 YYREEE (reference sequence). The chain's CDR3 is CASSPRTGITEAFF. In DNA, the CDR3 is TGTGCCAGCAGCCCTAGGACAGGAATCACTGAAGCTTTCTTT.

The chain is built from TRBV6-6 and TRBJ1-5; D remains unclear. The CDR3 loop spans 14 amino acids. V dropped 7 bases and J dropped 0 bases, with 10 bases sitting between them. Germline V gene sequence: CDR1 MNHNY, CDR2 SVGAGI (reference sequence). DNA for the CDR3: TGTGCCAGCACTTCGACCGATAGCAATCAGCCCCAGCATTTT. It translates to CASTSTDSNQPQHF.

This clonotype was counted a few times. The chain joins TRBV3-1 to TRBJ2-3, with D possibly matching TRBD2 (5 bases). Per the germline V gene, CDR1 is LGHDT and CDR2 is YNNKEL (reference sequence). This CDR3 region has 14 residues. V lost 4 bases to trimming and J lost 6 bases, with 14 bases between them. CDR3 bases: TGTGCCAGCAGCCTCCTCGGGAACTTGGATACGCAGTATTTT. Its protein is CASSLLGNLDTQYF.

In its sample, this clonotype was seen many times. The chain combines TRBV7-9 with TRBJ2-2; D perhaps matches TRBD2 (5 bases). The CDR3 totals 16 residues. Germline CDR1 is SEHNR and CDR2 is FQNEAQ (reference sequence). V lost 5 bases and J lost 1, with 14 bases in between. CDR3 protein: CASSKIALLNTGELFF. The DNA of the CDR3 is TGTGCCAGCAGCAAGATAGCGCTACTGAACACCGGGGAGCTGTTTTTT.

CDR3 sequence (DNA): TGTGCCAGTAGTATAGATCCCGCGGATACGCAGTATTTT. Residues: CASSIDPADTQYF. This rearrangement joins TRBV19 to TRBJ2-3; D not certain. V was trimmed by 0 bases and J by 6 bases, leaving 7 bases between them. CDR1 is LNHDA and CDR2 is SQIVND in the germline V gene (reference sequence). The CDR3 is 13 residues long.

This clonotype was seen ten or more times. At one boundary the junction diverges from the germline segment, which might be a read error. The chain joins TRBV20-1 to TRBJ2-3; D is perhaps TRBD1 or TRBD2 (6 bases each). This CDR3 spans 14 amino acids. Germline V gene lookup returns CDR1 DFQATT and CDR2 SNEGSKA (reference sequence). CDR3 in DNA: TGCAGTGCAATCTGGGACGGGGGCACGGATACGCAGTATTTT. Amino acids: CSAIWDGGTDTQYF.

J is TRBJ1-2 and V is TRBV7-9; D uncertain. Trimming stripped 3 bases from V and 4 bases from J, with 9 bases between. The CDR3 runs 13 residues. CDR1 and CDR2 (germline): SEHNR, FQNEAQ (reference sequence). In DNA, the CDR3 is TGTGCCAGCAGCTTGGAGGGCACCTATGGCTACACCTTC. It translates to CASSLEGTYGYTF.

In its sample, this clonotype was seen many times. The rearrangement joins TRBV7-9 to TRBJ2-1, with TRBD1 as a possible D gene (6 bases). CDR3 length: 16 amino acids. Germline V lookup: CDR1 SEHNR, CDR2 FQNEAQ (reference sequence). Trimming pared 8 bases from V and 3 bases from J, leaving 20 bases between. The CDR3 loop is CASGLVAGTSYNEQFF. In nucleotides, the CDR3 is TGTGCCAGCGGTTTAGTGGCCGGGACAAGCTACAATGAGCAGTTCTTC. The full variable domain, in which reference TRBV7-9 and TRBJ2-1 provide the parts outside the CDR3, is DTGVSQNPRHKITKRGQNVTFRCDPISEHNRLYWYRQTLGQGPEFLTYFQNEAQLEKSRLLSDRFSAERPKGSFSTLEIQRTEQGDSAMYLCASGLVAGTSYNEQFFGPGTRLTVL.

This clonotype was recorded many times. CDR3 amino acids: CASSGTGGGNSPLHF. For the CDR3, the DNA is TGTGCCAGCAGCGGGACAGGGGGCGGGAATTCACCCCTCCACTTT. The gene calls are TRBV5-5 and TRBJ1-6, with 12 bases aligning to TRBD1. V was clipped by 4 bases and J by 7 bases; unmatched bases: 3. The CDR3 sequence is 15 residues long. Germline V gives CDR1 SGHKS, CDR2 YYEKEE (reference sequence).

This clonotype was counted at least ten times. The rearrangement links TRBV7-2 to TRBJ1-5; D is uncertain. V shed 0 bases and J shed 5 bases, with 8 bases lying between them. The CDR3 is made up of 14 amino acids. Germline-derived CDR1 and CDR2 are SGHTA and FQGNSA. The CDR3 loop is CASSLAGLYQPQHF. Written as DNA, the CDR3 is TGTGCCAGCAGCTTAGCAGGGTTGTATCAGCCCCAGCATTTT.

This clonotype was counted ten times or more. The chain has TRBV28 and TRBJ1-5; D remains ambiguous. V gave up 7 bases and J gave up 2 bases, with 15 bases separating them. The CDR3 runs 15 residues. CDR1 and CDR2 from the germline V gene are MDHEN and SYDVKM. The CDR3 here is CASTSGMEGNQPQHF. Written as DNA, the CDR3 is TGTGCCAGCACCTCGGGAATGGAGGGCAATCAGCCCCAGCATTTT.

This clonotype was counted only a few times. CDR3 amino acids: CASSLGQGSGTEAFF. The CDR3 bases are TGCGCCAGCAGCCTCGGACAGGGGAGTGGCACTGAAGCTTTCTTT. The chain carries TRBV5-1 and TRBJ1-1; 9 nucleotides align to TRBD1. Germline trimming cut 4 bases from V and 4 bases from J; bases unmatched to any gene: 8. This CDR3 contains 15 residues. CDR1 is SGHRS and CDR2 is YFSETQ in the germline V gene. The entire variable domain, with the rest obtained from reference TRBV5-1 and TRBJ1-1, is as follows: KAGVTQTPRYLIKTRGQQVTLSCSPISGHRSVSWYQQTPGQGLQFLFEYFSETQRNKGNFPGRFSGRQFSNSRSEMNVSTLELGDSALYLCASSLGQGSGTEAFFGQGTRLTVV.

V gene TRBV29-1 combines with J gene TRBJ1-1; maybe TRBD1 (5 bases). The CDR3 consists of 14 residues. Per the germline V gene, CDR1 is SQVTM and CDR2 is ANQGSEA. Trimming left V 5 bases short and J 0 bases short, with 13 bases between. CDR3 loop: CSVNRLGMNTEAFF. The CDR3 DNA reads as TGCAGCGTTAACAGGTTGGGGATGAACACTGAAGCTTTCTTT.

V gene TRBV5-6 combines with J gene TRBJ1-6, with TRBD1 identical over 7 bases. The CDR3 totals 13 residues. V gave up 4 bases and J gave up 13 bases; unmatched junction bases: 8. Germline CDR1 is SGHDT and CDR2 is YYEEEE. The CDR3 DNA reads TGTGCCAGCAGCCCGACAGGGTGGGGGCCCCTCCACTTT. Its protein is CASSPTGWGPLHF.

The chain employs TRBV5-1 and TRBJ2-7; weak D call: TRBD1 (6 bases). The V and J ends lost 4 bases and 3 bases respectively, with 11 bases between them. This CDR3 is 13 amino acids long. Germline lookup yields CDR1 SGHRS and CDR2 YFSETQ. Here the CDR3 reads CASSVQGNYEQYF. For the CDR3, the DNA is TGCGCCAGCAGCGTACAGGGAAACTACGAGCAGTACTTC.